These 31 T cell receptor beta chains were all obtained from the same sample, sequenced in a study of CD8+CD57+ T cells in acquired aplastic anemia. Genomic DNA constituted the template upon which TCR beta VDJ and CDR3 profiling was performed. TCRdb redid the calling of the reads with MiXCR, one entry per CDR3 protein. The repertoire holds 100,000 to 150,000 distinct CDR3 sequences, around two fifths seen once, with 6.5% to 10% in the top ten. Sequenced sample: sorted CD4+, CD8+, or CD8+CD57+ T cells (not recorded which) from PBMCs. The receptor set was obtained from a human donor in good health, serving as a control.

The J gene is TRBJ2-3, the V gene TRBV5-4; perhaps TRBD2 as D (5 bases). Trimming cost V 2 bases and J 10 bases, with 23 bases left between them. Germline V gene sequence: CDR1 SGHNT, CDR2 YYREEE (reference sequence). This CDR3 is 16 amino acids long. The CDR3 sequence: CASSFNGMRGWESQYF. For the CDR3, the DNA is TGTGCCAGCAGCTTCAACGGGATGAGAGGTTGGGAGTCGCAGTATTTT.

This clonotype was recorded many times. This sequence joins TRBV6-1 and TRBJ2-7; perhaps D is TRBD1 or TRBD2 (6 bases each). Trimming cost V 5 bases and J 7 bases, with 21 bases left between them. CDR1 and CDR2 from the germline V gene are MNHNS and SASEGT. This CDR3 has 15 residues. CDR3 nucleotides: TGTGCCAGCAGTCCAAACCGGGACGGGGGCCAGGAGCAGTACTTC. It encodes CASSPNRDGGQEQYF.

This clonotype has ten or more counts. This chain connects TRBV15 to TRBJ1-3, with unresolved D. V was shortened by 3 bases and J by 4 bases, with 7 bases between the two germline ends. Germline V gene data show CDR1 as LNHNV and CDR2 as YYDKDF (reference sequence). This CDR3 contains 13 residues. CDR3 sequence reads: CATSRSDGNTIYF. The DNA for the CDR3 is TGTGCCACCAGCAGGAGCGACGGAAACACCATATATTTT. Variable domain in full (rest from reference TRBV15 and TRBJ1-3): DAMVIQNPRYQVTQFGKPVTLSCSQTLNHNVMYWYQQKSSQAPKLLFHYYDKDFNNEADTPDNFQSRRPNTSFCFLDIRSPGLGDTAMYLCATSRSDGNTIYFGEGSWLTVV.

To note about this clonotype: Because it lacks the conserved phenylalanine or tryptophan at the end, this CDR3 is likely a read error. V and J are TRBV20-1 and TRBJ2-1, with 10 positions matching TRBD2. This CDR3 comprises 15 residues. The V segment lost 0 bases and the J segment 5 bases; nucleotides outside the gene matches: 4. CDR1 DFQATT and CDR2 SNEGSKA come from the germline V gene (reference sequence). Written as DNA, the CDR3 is TGCAGTGCTAGAGAGCCGGGACTAGCGAACAATGAGCAGTTCTCC. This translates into CSAREPGLANNEQFS.

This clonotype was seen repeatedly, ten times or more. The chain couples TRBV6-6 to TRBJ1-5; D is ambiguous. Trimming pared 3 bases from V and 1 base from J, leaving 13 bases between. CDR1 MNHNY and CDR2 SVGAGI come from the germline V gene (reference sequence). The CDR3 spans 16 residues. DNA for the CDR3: TGTGCCAGCAGTTATCTCCAGGTTATCAGCAATCAGCCCCAGCATTTT. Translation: CASSYLQVISNQPQHF.

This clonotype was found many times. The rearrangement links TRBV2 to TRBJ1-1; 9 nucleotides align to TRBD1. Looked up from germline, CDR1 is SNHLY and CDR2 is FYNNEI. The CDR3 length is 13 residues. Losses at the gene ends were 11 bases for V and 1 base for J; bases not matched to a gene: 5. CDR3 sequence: CAGTGGRNTEAFF. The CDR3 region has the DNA TGTGCCGGAACAGGGGGCCGGAACACTGAAGCTTTCTTT.

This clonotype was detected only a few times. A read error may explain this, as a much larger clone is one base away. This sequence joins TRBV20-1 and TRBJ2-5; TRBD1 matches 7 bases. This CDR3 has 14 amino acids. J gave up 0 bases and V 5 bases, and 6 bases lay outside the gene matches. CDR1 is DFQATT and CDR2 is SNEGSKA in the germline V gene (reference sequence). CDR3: CSASPGQDQETQYF. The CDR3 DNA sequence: TGCAGTGCTTCCCCAGGACAGGACCAAGAGACCCAGTACTTC.

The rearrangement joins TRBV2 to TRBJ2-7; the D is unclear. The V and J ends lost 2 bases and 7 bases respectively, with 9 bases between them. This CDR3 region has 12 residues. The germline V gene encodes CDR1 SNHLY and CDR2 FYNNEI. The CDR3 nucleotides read TGTGCCAGCAGTGAACTAGTGCGTGAGCAGTACGTC. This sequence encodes CASSELVREQYV.

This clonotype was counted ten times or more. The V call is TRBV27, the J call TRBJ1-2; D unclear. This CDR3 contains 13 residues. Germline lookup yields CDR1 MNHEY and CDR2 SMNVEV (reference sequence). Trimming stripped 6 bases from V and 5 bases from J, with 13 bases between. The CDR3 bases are TGTGCCAGCAGCCCCCGACGGAGATATGGCTACACCTTC. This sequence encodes CASSPRRRYGYTF.

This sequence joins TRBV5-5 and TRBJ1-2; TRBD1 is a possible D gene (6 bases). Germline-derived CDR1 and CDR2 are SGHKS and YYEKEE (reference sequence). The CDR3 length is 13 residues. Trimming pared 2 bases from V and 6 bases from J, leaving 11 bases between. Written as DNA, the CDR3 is TGTGCCAGCAGCTTTGGGGGCAATAATGGCTACACCTTC. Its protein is CASSFGGNNGYTF.

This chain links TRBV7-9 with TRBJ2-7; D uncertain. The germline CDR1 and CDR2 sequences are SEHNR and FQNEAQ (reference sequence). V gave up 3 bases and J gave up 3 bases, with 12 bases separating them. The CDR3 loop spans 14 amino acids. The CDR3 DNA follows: TGTGCCAGCAGCTTCCCAGGCAAGAGCTACGAGCAGTACTTC. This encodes CASSFPGKSYEQYF.

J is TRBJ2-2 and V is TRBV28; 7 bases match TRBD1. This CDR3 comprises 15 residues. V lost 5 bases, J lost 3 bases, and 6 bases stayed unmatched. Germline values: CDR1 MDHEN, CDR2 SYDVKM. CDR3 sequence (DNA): TGTGCCAGCAGTCCCGTGGACAGGTACACCGGGGAGCTGTTTTTT. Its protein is CASSPVDRYTGELFF.

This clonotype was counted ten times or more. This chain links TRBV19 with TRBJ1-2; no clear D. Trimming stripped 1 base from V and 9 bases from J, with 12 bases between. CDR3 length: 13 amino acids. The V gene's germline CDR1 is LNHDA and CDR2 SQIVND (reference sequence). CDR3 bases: TGTGCCAGTAGTATAGTGTCGGGGTACAGCTACACCTTC. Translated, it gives CASSIVSGYSYTF.

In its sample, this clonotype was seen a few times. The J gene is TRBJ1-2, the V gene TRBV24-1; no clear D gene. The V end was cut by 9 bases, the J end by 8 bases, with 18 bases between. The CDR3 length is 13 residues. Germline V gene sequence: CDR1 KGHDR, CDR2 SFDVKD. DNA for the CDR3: TGTGCCACCGGACCCGGTCGGAAGGGAGGCTACACCTTC. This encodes CATGPGRKGGYTF.

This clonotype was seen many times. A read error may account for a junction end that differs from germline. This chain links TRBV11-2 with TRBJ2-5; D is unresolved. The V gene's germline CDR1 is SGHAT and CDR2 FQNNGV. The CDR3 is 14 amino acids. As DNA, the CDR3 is TGTGCCAGCAGCTTAACAGACCTCAAAGAGGCCCAGTACTTC. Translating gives CASSLTDLKEAQYF.

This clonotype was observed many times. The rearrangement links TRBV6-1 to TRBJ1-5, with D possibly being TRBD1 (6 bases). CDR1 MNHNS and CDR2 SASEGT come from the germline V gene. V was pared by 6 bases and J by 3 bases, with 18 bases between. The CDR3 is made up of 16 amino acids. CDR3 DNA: TGTGCCAGCAGGATGCGGCCAGGGGAGAACAATCAGCCCCAGCATTTT. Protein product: CASRMRPGENNQPQHF.

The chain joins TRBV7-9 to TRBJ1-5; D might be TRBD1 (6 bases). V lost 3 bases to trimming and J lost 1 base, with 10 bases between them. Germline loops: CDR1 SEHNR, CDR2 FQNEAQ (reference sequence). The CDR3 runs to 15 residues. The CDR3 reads CASSFEGGSNQPQHF. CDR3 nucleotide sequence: TGTGCCAGCAGCTTTGAGGGGGGAAGCAATCAGCCCCAGCATTTT.

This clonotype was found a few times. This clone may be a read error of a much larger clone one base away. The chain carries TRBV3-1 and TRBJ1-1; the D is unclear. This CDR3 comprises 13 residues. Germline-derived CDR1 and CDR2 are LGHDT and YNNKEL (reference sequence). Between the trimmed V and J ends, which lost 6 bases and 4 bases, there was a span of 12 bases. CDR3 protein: CASSPRRSTEAFF. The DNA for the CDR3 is TGTGCCAGCAGTCCGCGCAGGAGCACTGAAGCTTTCTTT.

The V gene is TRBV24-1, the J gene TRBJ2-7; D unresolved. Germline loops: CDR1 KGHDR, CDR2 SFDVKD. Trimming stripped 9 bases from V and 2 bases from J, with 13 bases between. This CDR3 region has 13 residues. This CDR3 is CATCVWCTYEQYF. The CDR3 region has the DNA TGTGCCACCTGTGTATGGTGCACCTACGAGCAGTACTTC.

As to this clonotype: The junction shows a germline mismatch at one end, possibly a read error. CDR3 loop: CASSSTGEETQYF. CDR3 DNA sequence: TGTGCTAGCAGCTCAACAGGGGAAGAGACCCAGTACTTC. The chain couples TRBV7-7 to TRBJ2-5; TRBD1 matches 7 bases. This CDR3 spans 13 amino acids. Germline loops: CDR1 SSHAT, CDR2 FNYEAQ (reference sequence).

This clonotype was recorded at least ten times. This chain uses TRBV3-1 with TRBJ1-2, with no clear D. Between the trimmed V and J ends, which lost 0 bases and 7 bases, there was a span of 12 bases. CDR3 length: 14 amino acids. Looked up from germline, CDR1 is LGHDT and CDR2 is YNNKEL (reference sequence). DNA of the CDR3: TGTGCCAGCAGCCAAGATACGAGAGGGCCTGGCTACACCTTC. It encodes CASSQDTRGPGYTF.

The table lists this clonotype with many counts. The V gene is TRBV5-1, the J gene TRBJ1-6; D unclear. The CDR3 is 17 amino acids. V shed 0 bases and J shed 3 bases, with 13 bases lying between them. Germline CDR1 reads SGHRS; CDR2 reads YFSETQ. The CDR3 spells CASSLGGPDHYNSPLHF. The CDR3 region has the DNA TGCGCCAGCAGCTTGGGCGGGCCAGATCACTATAATTCACCCCTCCACTTT. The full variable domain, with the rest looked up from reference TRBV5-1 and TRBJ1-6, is KAGVTQTPRYLIKTRGQQVTLSCSPISGHRSVSWYQQTPGQGLQFLFEYFSETQRNKGNFPGRFSGRQFSNSRSEMNVSTLELGDSALYLCASSLGGPDHYNSPLHFGNGTRLTVT.

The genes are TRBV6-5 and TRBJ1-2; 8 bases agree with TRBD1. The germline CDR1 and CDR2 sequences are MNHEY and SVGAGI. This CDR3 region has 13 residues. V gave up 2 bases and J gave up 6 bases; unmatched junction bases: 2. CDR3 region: CASSYAQGDGYTF. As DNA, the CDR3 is TGTGCCAGCAGTTACGCACAGGGGGATGGCTACACCTTC.

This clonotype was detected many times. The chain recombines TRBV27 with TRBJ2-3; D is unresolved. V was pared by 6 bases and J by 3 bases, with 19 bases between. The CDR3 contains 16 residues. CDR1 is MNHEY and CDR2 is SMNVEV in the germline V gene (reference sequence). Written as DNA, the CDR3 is TGTGCCAGCAGCTCGATATCAATAGGTGCAACAGATACGCAGTATTTT. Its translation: CASSSISIGATDTQYF.

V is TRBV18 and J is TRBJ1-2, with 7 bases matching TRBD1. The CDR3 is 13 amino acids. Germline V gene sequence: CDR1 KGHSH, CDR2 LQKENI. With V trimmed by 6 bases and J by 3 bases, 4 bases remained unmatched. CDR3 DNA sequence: TGTGCCAGCTCGGAAGGACAGGACTATGGCTACACCTTC. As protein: CASSEGQDYGYTF.

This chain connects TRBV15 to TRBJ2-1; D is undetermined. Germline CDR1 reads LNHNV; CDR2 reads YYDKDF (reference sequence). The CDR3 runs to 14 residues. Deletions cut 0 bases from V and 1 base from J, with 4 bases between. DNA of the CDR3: TGTGCCACCAGCAGAGACCCGTCCTACAATGAGCAGTTCTTC. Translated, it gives CATSRDPSYNEQFF. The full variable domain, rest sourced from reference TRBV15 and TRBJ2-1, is DAMVIQNPRYQVTQFGKPVTLSCSQTLNHNVMYWYQQKSSQAPKLLFHYYDKDFNNEADTPDNFQSRRPNTSFCFLDIRSPGLGDTAMYLCATSRDPSYNEQFFGPGTRLTVL.

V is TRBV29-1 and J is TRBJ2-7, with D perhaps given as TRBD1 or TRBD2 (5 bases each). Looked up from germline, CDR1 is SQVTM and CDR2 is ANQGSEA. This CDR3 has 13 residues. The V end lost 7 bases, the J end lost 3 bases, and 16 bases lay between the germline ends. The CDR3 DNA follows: TGCAGCGCCGGGGCGGGTCCCCACTACGAGCAGTACGTC. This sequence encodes CSAGAGPHYEQYV.

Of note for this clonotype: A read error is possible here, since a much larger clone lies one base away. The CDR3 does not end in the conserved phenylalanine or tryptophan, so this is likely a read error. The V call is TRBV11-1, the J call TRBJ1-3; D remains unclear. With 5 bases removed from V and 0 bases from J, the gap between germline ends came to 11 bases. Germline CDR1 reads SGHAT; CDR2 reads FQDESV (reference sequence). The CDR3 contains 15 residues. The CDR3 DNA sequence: TGTGCCAGCAGCCCCCGGGCCCACTCTGGAAACACCATATATCTT. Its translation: CASSPRAHSGNTIYL.

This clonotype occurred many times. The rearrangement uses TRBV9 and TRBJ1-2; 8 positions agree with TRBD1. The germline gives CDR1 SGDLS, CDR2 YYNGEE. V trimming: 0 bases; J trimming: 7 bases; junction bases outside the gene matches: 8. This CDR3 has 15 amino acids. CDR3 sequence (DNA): TGTGCCAGCAGCGTAGAAGGACAGGGCATTAGTGGCTACACCTTC. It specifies CASSVEGQGISGYTF.

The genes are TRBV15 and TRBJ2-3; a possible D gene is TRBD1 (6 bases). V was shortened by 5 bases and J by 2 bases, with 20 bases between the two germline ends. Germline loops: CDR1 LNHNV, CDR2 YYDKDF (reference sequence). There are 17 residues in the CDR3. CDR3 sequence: CATSRRAQGTSTDTQYF. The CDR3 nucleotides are TGTGCCACCAGCCGTCGTGCACAGGGAACTTCCACAGATACGCAGTATTTT.

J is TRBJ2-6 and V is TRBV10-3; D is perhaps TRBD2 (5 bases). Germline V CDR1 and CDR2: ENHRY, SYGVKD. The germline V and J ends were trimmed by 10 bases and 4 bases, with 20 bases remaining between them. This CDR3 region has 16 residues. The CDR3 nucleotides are TGTGCCAGCAGGCCCTCGGGGTGGCGGGGGGCCAACGTCCTGACTTTC. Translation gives CASRPSGWRGANVLTF.